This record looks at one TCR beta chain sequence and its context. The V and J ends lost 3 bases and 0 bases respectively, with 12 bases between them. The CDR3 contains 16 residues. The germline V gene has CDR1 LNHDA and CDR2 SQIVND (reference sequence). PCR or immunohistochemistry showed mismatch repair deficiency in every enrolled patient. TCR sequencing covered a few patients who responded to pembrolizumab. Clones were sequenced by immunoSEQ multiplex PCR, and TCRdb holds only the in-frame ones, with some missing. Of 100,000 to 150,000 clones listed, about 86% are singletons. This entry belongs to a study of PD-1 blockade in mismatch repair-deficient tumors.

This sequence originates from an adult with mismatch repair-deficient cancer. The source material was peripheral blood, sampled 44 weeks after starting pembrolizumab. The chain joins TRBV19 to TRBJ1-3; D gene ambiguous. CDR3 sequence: CASSISSEISGNTIYF. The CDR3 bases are TGTGCCAGTAGTATTAGTTCGGAAATCTCTGGAAACACCATATATTTT.